The 19 T cell receptor beta chains below were found in one sample sequenced in a study of Tregs in tolerant kidney transplant recipients. Sequencing used immunoSEQ multiplex PCR; TCRdb keeps in-frame clones, though not all of them. This table holds some 30,000 clones. The nonmyeloablative bone marrow transplants came from related graft donors, with transient mixed chimerism. Sequencing was performed on CD4+ T cells from blood (PBMCs), taken 24 months after the transplant. These TCRs come from a human patient who received a combined kidney and bone marrow transplant. The graft donor may have contributed some T cells.

Details on this clone: The read comes to an end 3 residues before the CDR3 does, leaving the germline J gene to fill in the end. The rearrangement uses TRBV7-8 and TRBJ2-1, with 9 bases matching TRBD2. The CDR3 consists of 17 residues. With 3 bases clipped from V and 1 base from J, the junction kept 7 bases outside the gene matches. Germline V gene sequence: CDR1 SGHVS, CDR2 FQNEAQ. CDR3 region: CASSLFLAGGSYNEQFF. Partial CDR3 DNA: TGTGCCAGCAGCTTGTTCTTGGCGGGAGGGTCCTACAATGAG. The full variable domain, its missing parts supplied by reference TRBV7-8 and TRBJ2-1, is GAGVSQSPRYKVAKRGQDVALRCDPISGHVSLFWYQQALGQGPEFLTYFQNEAQLDKSGLPSDRFFAERPEGSVSTLKIQRTQQEDSAVYLCASSLFLAGGSYNEQFFGPGTRLTVL.

Of note for this clone: The read gets to within 3 residues of the CDR3 end, and the germline J gene fills in the rest. The chain joins TRBV4-2 to TRBJ1-4, with D hard to call. CDR1 and CDR2 from the germline V gene are LGHNA and YNFKEQ. CDR3 length equals 15 residues. CDR3 sequence reads: CASSQARERGEKLFF. The DNA read from the CDR3 is TGTGCCAGCAGCCAAGCACGGGAACGGGGTGAGAAA.

Note on this clone: The read is 3 residues too short to cover the CDR3 end, so that end is filled in from the germline J gene. This rearrangement joins TRBV7-2 to TRBJ2-1; 9 bases are shared with TRBD2. CDR1 and CDR2 (germline): SGHTA, FQGNSA. The J segment lost 2 bases and the V segment lost 8 bases, leaving 7 bases of the junction unmatched. The CDR3 length is 15 residues. The CDR3 DNA, read in part, is TGTGCCAGCGGGGTGACTAGCGGCACCTACAATGAG. Translating it yields CASGVTSGTYNE. The full CDR3 reads CASGVTSGTYNEQFF.

In the case of this clone: The read falls 3 residues short of the CDR3 end, and the missing part is taken from the germline J gene. The chain carries TRBV11-3 and TRBJ2-5, with 11 positions matching TRBD2. CDR3 length: 15 residues. Germline trimming cut 5 bases from V and 1 base from J; bases unmatched to any gene: 3. From germline, CDR1 is SGHNT and CDR2 YENEEA. CDR3 loop: CASSQGTSGQETQYF. Partial CDR3 DNA: TGTGCCAGCAGCCAGGGGACTAGCGGCCAAGAGACC.

As to this clone: The read ends 3 residues shy of where the CDR3 ends; the end is completed using the germline J gene. This chain joins TRBV20-1 and TRBJ2-1; 13 positions match TRBD2. With V trimmed by 5 bases and J by 2 bases, 9 bases remained unmatched. CDR3 length: 17 residues. Germline V gene lookup returns CDR1 DFQATT and CDR2 SNEGSKA (reference sequence). The CDR3 spells CSAGRTSGRAAYNEQFF. The sequenced CDR3 bases are TGCAGTGCTGGCAGAACTAGCGGGAGGGCCGCCTACAATGAG.

On this clone itself: The read finishes 3 residues shy of the CDR3 end, and the germline J gene is used to complete it. The chain recombines TRBV18 with TRBJ1-4; D ambiguous. V lost 3 bases and J 4 bases, leaving 9 bases between the germline ends. Per germline, CDR1 KGHSH and CDR2 LQKENI. The length of the CDR3 is 14 residues. CDR3 DNA (partial): TGTGCCAGCTCACCGGGCACGAGTAATGAAAAA. Amino acids: CASSPGTSNEK. The CDR3 as a whole reads CASSPGTSNEKLFF.

Regarding this clone: Read data end 3 residues before the CDR3 end; the end is taken from the germline J gene. V usage is TRBV20-1 and J usage is TRBJ1-2, with TRBD1 matching 7 bases. The V gene's germline CDR1 is DFQATT and CDR2 SNEGSKA (reference sequence). V dropped 4 bases and J dropped 3; count of bases not matched to a gene: 2. The CDR3 runs 12 residues. The CDR3 protein is CSAKDRHYGYTF. Partial CDR3 DNA: TGCAGTGCTAAGGACAGGCACTATGGC.

Comment on this clone: Read data end 3 residues before the CDR3 end; the end is taken from the germline J gene. J is TRBJ1-5 and V is TRBV2; possibly TRBD1 for D (5 bases). Germline assignment: CDR1 SNHLY and CDR2 FYNNEI. The V end was cut by 7 bases, the J end by 1 base, with 11 bases between. The length of the CDR3 is 14 residues. CDR3 protein: CASKRGSSNQPQHF. CDR3 DNA (partial): TGTGCCAGCAAAAGGGGTTCCAGCAATCAGCCC.

Details on this clone: The read is 3 residues too short to cover the CDR3 end, so that end is filled in from the germline J gene. The chain is built from TRBV20-1 and TRBJ2-7, with 10 bases fitting TRBD2. This CDR3 is 14 amino acids long. Germline assignment: CDR1 DFQATT and CDR2 SNEGSKA (reference sequence). V shed 6 bases, J shed 0 bases, and the junction held 5 bases outside the gene matches. CDR3 region: CSATTSGSSYEQYF. The CDR3 DNA, read in part, is TGCAGTGCAACGACTAGCGGGTCCTCCTACGAG.

Remarks on this clone: The read ends 3 residues shy of where the CDR3 ends; the end is completed using the germline J gene. This sequence joins TRBV30 and TRBJ2-2; TRBD1 matches at 9 bases. The J segment lost 3 bases and the V segment lost 0 bases, leaving 2 bases of the junction unmatched. The V gene's germline CDR1 is GTSNPN and CDR2 SVGIG (reference sequence). CDR3 length: 15 amino acids. The CDR3 is CAWSVGTGYTGELFF. CDR3 DNA, as far as it was read: TGTGCCTGGAGTGTAGGGACAGGGTACACCGGGGAG.

As concerns this clone: The CDR3 extends 3 residues past the end of the read, so its final part is completed from the germline J gene. V usage is TRBV5-6 and J usage is TRBJ2-1, with 7 positions matching TRBD1. The CDR3 covers 13 residues. After removal of 4 bases from V and 9 bases from J, the junction contained 7 bases not matched to a gene. Germline V lookup: CDR1 SGHDT, CDR2 YYEEEE. The CDR3 bases that were read are TGTGCCAGCAGCATAGACAGGGTCGTTGAG. It encodes CASSIDRVVE. The entire CDR3 protein reads CASSIDRVVEQFF.

Turning to this clone: The CDR3 is cut off 3 residues early in the read; its end comes from the germline J gene. The rearrangement uses TRBV20-1 and TRBJ1-1, with D possibly TRBD1 on 5 matching bases. From germline, CDR1 is DFQATT and CDR2 SNEGSKA (reference sequence). This CDR3 is built from 14 residues. Trimming pared 5 bases from V and 0 bases from J, leaving 13 bases between. The CDR3 DNA, read in part, is TGCAGTGCTCCGGGACGGACTATGAACACTGAA. This translates into CSAPGRTMNTE. The full CDR3 is CSAPGRTMNTEAFF.

Turning to this clone: The sequenced fragment ends 3 residues before the CDR3 boundary, so the rest is inferred from the germline J gene. The chain joins TRBV29-1 to TRBJ1-3; D gene uncertain. V was shortened by 6 bases and J by 2 bases, with 11 bases between the two germline ends. Germline V gene data show CDR1 as SQVTM and CDR2 as ANQGSEA. The CDR3 has 13 amino acids. The CDR3 bases that were read are TGCAGCGTACGCGTTACGACTGGAAACACC. It specifies CSVRVTTGNT. The whole CDR3 protein reads CSVRVTTGNTIYF.

Comments on this clone: The read comes to an end 3 residues before the CDR3 does, leaving the germline J gene to fill in the end. The chain employs TRBV7-3 and TRBJ2-1, with D unresolved. The germline CDR1 and CDR2 sequences are SGHTA and FQGTGA. The CDR3 totals 16 residues. Trimming took off 5 bases at V and 4 bases at J, with 18 bases between the two ends. This CDR3 reads CASSPRGPVSYNEQFF. The sequenced part of the CDR3 DNA is TGTGCCAGCAGCCCTCGTGGGCCAGTCTCATACAATGAG.

Incomplete CDR3 DNA: TGTGCCAGCAGCTTAGGGTCGGTGTACCAAGAGACC. Encoded protein: CASSLGSVYQET. The complete CDR3 sequence is CASSLGSVYQETQYF. The chain uses TRBV11-2 and TRBJ2-5; no clear D. The read gets to within 3 residues of the CDR3 end, and the germline J gene fills in the rest. Trimming shortened V by 1 base and J by 0 bases, and 9 bases separated the two germline ends. CDR3 length: 15 amino acids. Germline loops: CDR1 SGHAT, CDR2 FQNNGV. The full variable domain, its missing parts supplied by reference TRBV11-2 and TRBJ2-5, is EAGVAQSPRYKIIEKRQSVAFWCNPISGHATLYWYQQILGQGPKLLIQFQNNGVVDDSQLPKDRFSAERLKGVDSTLKIQPAKLEDSAVYLCASSLGSVYQETQYFGPGTRLLVL.

In the case of this clone: The read is 3 residues too short to cover the CDR3 end, so that end is filled in from the germline J gene. V and J are TRBV10-3 and TRBJ1-5; TRBD1 matches 7 bases. CDR3 length: 14 residues. With V trimmed by 5 bases and J by 0 bases, 1 base remained unmatched. The V gene's germline CDR1 is ENHRY and CDR2 SYGVKD. CDR3 protein: CAISRDSSNQPQHF. The DNA read from the CDR3 is TGTGCCATCAGTCGGGACAGTAGCAATCAGCCC.

A word on this clone: The sequence runs out 3 residues before the end of the CDR3; the remainder is reconstructed from the germline J gene. This sequence joins TRBV7-2 and TRBJ2-1; TRBD2 aligns across 9 bases. The CDR3 runs to 16 residues. Germline CDR1 and CDR2: SGHTA and FQGNSA. The J segment lost 5 bases and the V segment lost 0 bases, leaving 5 bases of the junction unmatched. Partial CDR3 DNA: TGTGCCAGCAGCTTAGCAAGCGGGAGGAATAACAATGAG. Protein product: CASSLASGRNNNE. The complete CDR3 reads CASSLASGRNNNEQFF.

The CDR3 DNA, read in part, is TGCAGCGTTACCGGACTAGCGGGAGGGGTAGATACG. It translates to CSVTGLAGGVDT. The CDR3, in full, reads CSVTGLAGGVDTQYF. This rearrangement joins TRBV29-1 to TRBJ2-3, with 15 positions matching TRBD2. The observed sequence ends 3 residues before the CDR3 terminus, with the missing tail filled in from the germline J gene. The junction had 5 bases not matched to a gene; V was cut back by 5 bases and J by 5 bases. CDR3 length: 15 residues. Germline CDR1 and CDR2: SQVTM and ANQGSEA.

In regard to this clone: The read comes to an end 3 residues before the CDR3 does, leaving the germline J gene to fill in the end. The rearrangement joins TRBV20-1 to TRBJ1-1, with D possibly matching TRBD1 (5 bases). Germline CDR1 is DFQATT and CDR2 is SNEGSKA (reference sequence). CDR3 length equals 13 residues. The ends were cut back, 1 base at V and 0 bases at J, with 6 bases in the middle. The CDR3 DNA, read in part, is TGCAGTGCTAGAGGACAGCTGAACACTGAA. Translation gives CSARGQLNTE. From start to end, the CDR3 is CSARGQLNTEAFF.